This TCR beta chain stems from a study of T cells in Graves' hyperthyroidism and ophthalmopathy. Study-wide context: Peripheral blood samples were taken at initial diagnosis, prior to any treatment. Study-level findings and limits: Prediction of ophthalmopathy progression came a median approximately 6.5 months pre-onset. Ophthalmopathy could be told apart from stable hyperthyroidism with a 13 V-J model.

Reasons for excluding patients were uncontrolled infection, other autoimmune disease, pregnancy or lactation. The germline CDR1 and CDR2 sequences are SGHRS and YFSETQ. Trimming removed 2 bases at V and 0 bases at J, with 11 bases between. The length of the CDR3 is 16 residues. RNA transcripts were the template for amplifying TCR beta CDR3 regions. Carried out on the TCR CDR3, a first-round RT-PCR used the HTBI primer set. TCRdb passed the multiplex PCR reads through MiXCR, listing each CDR3 protein once. The sample consists of around 300,000 distinct CDR3 sequences, about an eighth of them appearing once. This clonotype was picked up many times. Its antigen is currently unknown.

The source is a woman in her twenties or thirties with Graves' hyperthyroidism that later progressed to Graves' ophthalmopathy. The rearrangement uses TRBV5-1 and TRBJ2-2; D is possibly TRBD1 (5 bases). Sequenced input: blood. The CDR3 reads CASSFGGQANTGELFF. CDR3 coding DNA: TGCGCCAGCAGCTTCGGCGGACAAGCGAACACCGGGGAGCTGTTTTTT.